A single TCR beta chain is shown here with its context. The germline V and J ends were trimmed by 5 bases and 12 bases, with 5 bases remaining between them. The germline V gene has CDR1 SEHNR and CDR2 FQNEAQ (reference sequence). The CDR3 loop spans 10 amino acids. Using genomic DNA as the template, TCR beta VDJ and CDR3 profiling was carried out. TCRdb recomputed calls from the reads with MiXCR, one row per CDR3 protein. This sample carries around 210,000 distinct CDR3 sequences, around three fifths of them seen once, and the ten largest clones take roughly three fifths. The data are from a study of CD8+CD57+ T cells in acquired aplastic anemia. All sequencing subjects had displayed CD8+CD57+ cell expansion on flow cytometry.

This chain connects TRBV7-9 to TRBJ1-6, with D unresolved. The sequencing sample was made of sorted CD4+, CD8+, or CD8+CD57+ T cells (not recorded which) from PBMCs. The sequence derives from a human donor with aplastic anemia. The CDR3 region is CASSPLPLHF. The CDR3 DNA sequence: TGTGCCAGCAGCCCTCTACCCCTCCACTTT.